The 21 T cell receptor beta chains in this list originate from one sample, sequenced in a study of shared clonotypes between healthy human individuals. Profiling relied on immunoSEQ multiplex PCR, and the TCRdb table lists in-frame clones only, not all of them. The data show over 2 million clones, 92% seen once. Sequencing was performed on naive CD4+ T cells from PBMCs. The subset: CD45RA+ positively selected. These receptors came from a man aged 18 to 30 in good health. Some clones in this sample may be carry-over from other donors' samples.

In DNA, the CDR3 is TGTGCCAGCAGTTACGCGGAGGGGCCGGTTGAAAAACTGTTTTTT. Its protein is CASSYAEGPVEKLFF. The rearrangement joins TRBV6-5 to TRBJ1-4; weak D call: TRBD1 (5 bases). V was cut by 2 bases and J by 7 bases, with 14 bases left in between. The CDR3 runs to 15 residues. Germline V gene lookup returns CDR1 MNHEY and CDR2 SVGAGI.

This rearrangement joins TRBV28 to TRBJ1-5; D gene unclear. The CDR3 covers 18 residues. V was shortened by 7 bases and J by 3 bases, with 25 bases between the two germline ends. Per the germline V gene, CDR1 is MDHEN and CDR2 is SYDVKM. CDR3 protein: CASMYLRGRPGNNQPQHF. The CDR3 region has the DNA TGTGCCAGCATGTACCTACGTGGGAGGCCAGGCAACAATCAGCCCCAGCATTTT.

In its sample, this clone was seen once. The V gene is TRBV27, the J gene TRBJ2-6, with a tentative D call TRBD2 (6 bases). The germline V gene encodes CDR1 MNHEY and CDR2 SMNVEV (reference sequence). This CDR3 is built from 14 residues. The ends were cut back, 8 bases at V and 3 bases at J, with 11 bases in the middle. CDR3 sequence: CASSRLGGANVLTF. In DNA, the CDR3 is TGTGCCAGCTCCCGACTAGGTGGGGCCAACGTCCTGACTTTC.

The J gene is TRBJ1-4, the V gene TRBV6-5; possible D gene TRBD1, 6 bases. The CDR3 has 13 amino acids. Deletions cut 8 bases from V and 7 bases from J, with 14 bases between. Germline loops: CDR1 MNHEY, CDR2 SVGAGI. The CDR3 coding sequence is TGTGCCAGCTCCGGGAGGACAGCTGAAAAACTGTTTTTT. Translated, it gives CASSGRTAEKLFF.

This clone was counted only a few times. The chain uses TRBV18 and TRBJ2-7, with 11 positions matching TRBD2. CDR1 is KGHSH, CDR2 LQKENI, per germline. The ends lost 0 bases at V and 9 bases at J; junction bases unmatched: 7. The CDR3 runs to 15 residues. The CDR3 loop reads CASSPPGLAERGQYF. CDR3 nucleotides: TGTGCCAGCTCACCACCGGGACTAGCGGAGAGGGGGCAGTACTTC.

The chain is built from TRBV30 and TRBJ2-3; D may match TRBD1 or TRBD2 (5 bases each). Germline loops: CDR1 GTSNPN, CDR2 SVGIG (reference sequence). This CDR3 has 15 amino acids. V lost 4 bases to trimming and J lost 5 bases, with 19 bases between them. DNA for the CDR3: TGTGCCTGGATGATAGGGACGGCCTTGTTAGATACGCAGTATTTT. As protein: CAWMIGTALLDTQYF.

About this clone itself: Other DNA sequences in the sample encode the same CDR3. This chain connects TRBV6-5 to TRBJ1-1; D remains unclear. This CDR3 comprises 14 residues. V dropped 2 bases and J dropped 0 bases, with 7 bases sitting between them. CDR1 is MNHEY and CDR2 is SVGAGI in the germline V gene. CDR3 sequence (DNA): TGTGCCAGCAGTTACGGGCAGCTGAACACTGAAGCTTTCTTT. Translation: CASSYGQLNTEAFF.

The V call is TRBV2, the J call TRBJ2-3, with 10 nucleotides matching TRBD2. V was clipped by 8 bases and J by 3 bases; unmatched bases: 11. The CDR3 extends over 16 amino acids. CDR1 and CDR2 from the germline V gene are SNHLY and FYNNEI. The CDR3 spells CASRYPSGSITDTQYF. CDR3 in DNA: TGTGCCAGCCGGTACCCTAGCGGGAGTATAACAGATACGCAGTATTTT.

This clone has more than one count but fewer than ten. Different DNA sequences within this sample yield the same CDR3. This chain connects TRBV28 to TRBJ2-7, with TRBD1 as a possible D gene (6 bases). Germline lookup yields CDR1 MDHEN and CDR2 SYDVKM. Trimming cost V 3 bases and J 2 bases, with 8 bases left between them. CDR3 length equals 13 residues. CDR3 DNA: TGTGCCAGCAGTTTGACAGGAACCTACGAGCAGTACTTC. This gives the protein CASSLTGTYEQYF.

This clone was seen only once. The V and J genes are TRBV28 and TRBJ1-1, with D possibly matching TRBD1 (6 bases). With 4 bases removed from V and 11 bases from J, the gap between germline ends came to 11 bases. Looked up from germline, CDR1 is MDHEN and CDR2 is SYDVKM. This CDR3 has 11 amino acids. CDR3 amino acids: CASSSWGGAFF. The CDR3 bases are TGTGCCAGCAGTTCGTGGGGGGGCGCTTTCTTT.

The chain is built from TRBV10-3 and TRBJ2-7; no clear D gene. Per germline, CDR1 ENHRY and CDR2 SYGVKD. Trimming cost V 3 bases and J 3 bases, with 6 bases left between them. This CDR3 region has 12 residues. The CDR3 region has the DNA TGTGCCATCAGTGATAAGGACTACGAGCAGTACTTC. This codes for CAISDKDYEQYF.

Points on this clone: This CDR3 is also generated by other DNA sequences in the sample. The J gene is TRBJ2-7, the V gene TRBV5-1; D tentatively fits TRBD1 or TRBD2 (5 bases each). Germline lookup yields CDR1 SGHRS and CDR2 YFSETQ. V lost 5 bases and J 0 bases, leaving 12 bases between the germline ends. CDR3 length: 14 amino acids. The DNA for the CDR3 is TGCGCCAGCAGTCGGGGTGACAGCTCCTACGAGCAGTACTTC. This translates into CASSRGDSSYEQYF.

The V and J genes are TRBV5-1 and TRBJ2-5; D is uncertain. The CDR3 has 14 amino acids. V dropped 1 base and J dropped 5 bases, with 12 bases sitting between them. Germline V gene lookup returns CDR1 SGHRS and CDR2 YFSETQ. This CDR3 is CASSLSGGSETQYF. CDR3 in DNA: TGCGCCAGCAGCTTGTCAGGTGGGTCGGAGACCCAGTACTTC.

A note on this clone: The same CDR3 arises from other DNA sequences in this sample as well. This chain connects TRBV6-1 to TRBJ1-5; D possibly corresponds to TRBD1 (5 bases). Germline V lookup: CDR1 MNHNS, CDR2 SASEGT. This CDR3 spans 15 amino acids. V was cut by 3 bases and J by 2 bases, with 11 bases left in between. The CDR3 loop is CASSERGNRNQPQHF. CDR3 nucleotides: TGTGCCAGCAGTGAGAGGGGTAATCGCAATCAGCCCCAGCATTTT.

The chain couples TRBV18 to TRBJ1-1, with unresolved D. This CDR3 has 14 residues. Germline CDR1 reads KGHSH; CDR2 reads LQKENI. The V end lost 3 bases, the J end lost 2 bases, and 10 bases lay between the germline ends. The CDR3 DNA reads TGTGCCAGCTCACCTAGGATCCCCAACACTGAAGCTTTCTTT. Translation gives CASSPRIPNTEAFF.

On this clone itself: The conserved phenylalanine or tryptophan is not found at the CDR3 terminus, so this likely reflects a read error. It is unclear where the CDR3 begins or ends on the DNA, so no DNA is shown, and the CDR3 is as TCRdb lists it. This rearrangement joins TRBV9 to TRBJ2-7; the table's D call TRBD2 went unverified against the DNA. Per the germline V gene, CDR1 is SGDLS and CDR2 is YYNGEE. Ends included, the CDR3 has 10 residues. The CDR3 spells CASNSPHLVL.

The chain has TRBV5-1 and TRBJ2-5, with 11 bases matching TRBD1. The CDR3 contains 16 residues. V dropped 4 bases and J dropped 5; count of bases not matched to a gene: 10. CDR1 and CDR2 (germline): SGHRS, YFSETQ. The DNA for the CDR3 is TGCGCCAGCAGCGAGTGGGGACAGGGGGTGGTTGAGACCCAGTACTTC. Protein sequence: CASSEWGQGVVETQYF.

The chain recombines TRBV28 with TRBJ2-1, with 9 bases matching TRBD1. This CDR3 has 14 amino acids. Germline V CDR1 and CDR2: MDHEN, SYDVKM. The J segment lost 12 bases and the V segment lost 8 bases, leaving 14 bases of the junction unmatched. The CDR3 DNA is TGTGCCAGCGACTCCGGGACAGGGTACCGGGGGCAGTTCTTC. Translating it yields CASDSGTGYRGQFF.

Worth noting for this clone: Distinct nucleotide sequences in the sample also encode this CDR3. The rearrangement uses TRBV11-2 and TRBJ2-7; D not resolved. Germline V CDR1 and CDR2: SGHAT, FQNNGV. Trimming pared 0 bases from V and 1 base from J, leaving 7 bases between. The CDR3 sequence is 14 residues long. The CDR3 nucleotides are TGTGCCAGCAGCTTAGATCTAGGATCCTACGAGCAGTACTTC. It translates to CASSLDLGSYEQYF. Looking up the rest from reference TRBV11-2 and TRBJ2-7 gives the full variable domain: EAGVAQSPRYKIIEKRQSVAFWCNPISGHATLYWYQQILGQGPKLLIQFQNNGVVDDSQLPKDRFSAERLKGVDSTLKIQPAKLEDSAVYLCASSLDLGSYEQYFGPGTRLTVT.

The J gene is TRBJ1-2, the V gene TRBV5-1; 7 nucleotides agree with TRBD1. V trimming: 0 bases; J trimming: 4 bases; junction bases outside the gene matches: 9. The CDR3 runs 16 residues. Germline assignment: CDR1 SGHRS and CDR2 YFSETQ. CDR3 in DNA: TGCGCCAGCAGCTTGGAGGAGGGGGCGAGTATCTATGGCTACACCTTC. It encodes CASSLEEGASIYGYTF.

V and J are TRBV6-6 and TRBJ2-7, with D perhaps given as TRBD1 or TRBD2 (7 bases each). V was clipped by 5 bases and J by 3 bases, with 17 bases between them. Germline loops: CDR1 MNHNY, CDR2 SVGAGI (reference sequence). The CDR3 contains 15 residues. The CDR3 region has the DNA TGTGCCAGCAGTGGAACATCAGGGGGGGACTACGAGCAGTACTTC. As protein: CASSGTSGGDYEQYF.